The text below deals with one T cell receptor (beta chain). Adults between about 18 and 95 years of age took part from 24 US areas. Grouping used clinical history reported by participants in a survey and questionnaire. Recovered status applied to Cohort 3 donors who had two consecutive negative PCRs. It also applied to those with clearance or with symptom resolution. Looked up from germline, CDR1 is SGHDT and CDR2 is YYEEEE. This CDR3 spans 15 amino acids. V shed 2 bases, J shed 6 bases, and the junction held 7 bases outside the gene matches. Assay: immunoSEQ multiplex PCR; the TCRdb copy retains only in-frame clones and omits some. The repertoire holds around 380,000 clones, with roughly 86% as singletons. The data are from a study of blood T cell repertoires in COVID-19. In the study overall: Some COVID-19 samples were acute and others convalescent; all came from the United States, Italy and Spain.

Sequenced sample: PBMCs or T cells enriched from blood (not recorded which). The V and J genes are TRBV5-6 and TRBJ2-3; 9 bases are shared with TRBD2. The source is a young man who had recovered from COVID-19. For the CDR3, the DNA is TGTGCCAGCAGCTTAGCCGGGACTAGCCCCGATACGCAGTATTTT. It encodes CASSLAGTSPDTQYF.